The 9 T cell receptor beta chains below come from one sample, sequenced in a study of T cells after yellow fever vaccination. TCRdb itself ran the 5' RACE reads through MiXCR, one entry per CDR3 protein. This sample carries about 170,000 distinct CDR3 sequences, approximately 10% of them seen once, and the ten largest clones take around 34%. The material was CD8+ T cells sorted from PBMCs, obtained 15 days after the yellow fever booster vaccination. The receptors stem from a man younger than 35 who received the YFV17D yellow fever vaccine.

This sequence joins TRBV12-5 and TRBJ1-1; 7 nucleotides agree with TRBD1. Looked up from germline, CDR1 is LGHNT and CDR2 is FRNRAP. J lost 3 bases, V lost 6 bases, and 4 bases had no gene match. The CDR3 covers 13 residues. The CDR3, as DNA: TGTGCTAGTGGCCGGACAGGAGACACTGAAGCTTTCTTT. Translation: CASGRTGDTEAFF.

This clonotype was seen a handful of times. This chain connects TRBV5-1 to TRBJ1-2; tentative D call: TRBD1 (5 bases). CDR1 is SGHRS and CDR2 is YFSETQ in the germline V gene. V was cut by 4 bases and J by 6 bases, with 19 bases left in between. CDR3 length equals 15 residues. The CDR3 DNA reads TGCGCCAGCAGCCCCCTCGCGGGAGGGGCCGATGGCTACACCTTC. It codes for CASSPLAGGADGYTF.

The table lists this clonotype with a few counts. The chain combines TRBV20-1 with TRBJ2-3, with TRBD1 identical over 8 bases. The V gene end was trimmed by 3 bases and the J gene end by 3 bases; junction bases not matched to a gene: 2. This CDR3 is 13 amino acids long. The germline gives CDR1 DFQATT, CDR2 SNEGSKA (reference sequence). In nucleotides, the CDR3 is TGCAGTGCTAGGGACAGGGTAACAGATACGCAGTATTTT. Translating gives CSARDRVTDTQYF.

V is TRBV6-1 and J is TRBJ2-1; D possibly corresponds to TRBD1 (6 bases). CDR1 and CDR2 from the germline V gene are MNHNS and SASEGT. The CDR3 consists of 15 residues. The V and J ends lost 2 bases and 6 bases respectively, with 14 bases between them. The CDR3 DNA sequence: TGTGCCAGCAGTGAATGGCAGGGGAATATCAATGAGCAGTTCTTC. Amino acid sequence: CASSEWQGNINEQFF.

This clonotype has a handful of counts. V usage is TRBV9 and J usage is TRBJ2-3, with TRBD2 as a possible D gene (6 bases). Germline CDR1 SGDLS, CDR2 YYNGEE. This CDR3 region has 16 residues. Deletions cut 0 bases from V and 4 bases from J, with 15 bases between. The DNA of the CDR3 is TGTGCCAGCAGCGTAGACCCACTTTCGGGGGCAGATACGCAGTATTTT. The encoded protein is CASSVDPLSGADTQYF.

This clonotype showed up many times. J is TRBJ1-5 and V is TRBV15, with 10 nucleotides matching TRBD1. Looked up from germline, CDR1 is LNHNV and CDR2 is YYDKDF (reference sequence). This CDR3 has 15 amino acids. J was trimmed by 5 bases and V by 3 bases; bases with no gene match: 4. CDR3 loop: CATSRSGTGDQPQHF. The CDR3, as DNA: TGTGCCACCAGCAGGTCCGGGACAGGGGATCAGCCCCAGCATTTT.

The J gene is TRBJ2-3, the V gene TRBV9, with D possibly being TRBD1 (5 bases). With 0 bases removed from V and 2 bases from J, the gap between germline ends came to 16 bases. The CDR3 consists of 17 residues. The germline CDR1 and CDR2 sequences are SGDLS and YYNGEE. The CDR3 nucleotides read TGTGCCAGCAGCGTAGAGGATTACGCAGGGCCCACAGATACGCAGTATTTT. Residues: CASSVEDYAGPTDTQYF.

There are a few counts of this clonotype. The chain combines TRBV2 with TRBJ1-4; 7 positions match TRBD1. The CDR3 extends over 16 amino acids. The junction had 10 bases not matched to a gene; V was cut back by 7 bases and J by 2 bases. CDR1 SNHLY and CDR2 FYNNEI come from the germline V gene. CDR3 amino acids: CASTTGRVRTNEKLFF. The CDR3 nucleotides read TGTGCCAGCACGACAGGGAGGGTGCGGACTAATGAAAAACTGTTTTTT.

This clonotype was seen a handful of times. The CDR3 sequence is CASSLTGAGYGYTF. In DNA, the CDR3 is TGTGCCAGCAGTTTGACAGGGGCGGGCTATGGCTACACCTTC. The chain joins TRBV12-3 or TRBV12-4 to TRBJ1-2, with 8 bases that match TRBD1. CDR3 length: 14 amino acids. The ends lost 3 bases at V and 4 bases at J; junction bases unmatched: 4.